This T cell receptor (beta chain) appears in the sequencing data of a study of T cells in tuberculosis. The wider study: Sequenced TCRs come from CD1B-GMM tetramer-binding T cells.

No alpha-beta pairing information exists for these sequences. TCRdb keeps only in-frame clones here, not all; method: immunoSEQ multiplex PCR. The sample lists roughly 60,000 clones; about 76% were seen once. Whole-study findings and limits: Low-affinity CD1B-GMM tetramer-binding T cells may have been missed.

The V end lost 4 bases, the J end lost 4 bases, and 15 bases lay between the germline ends. The CDR3 sequence is 16 residues long. The germline V gene encodes CDR1 SGDLS and CDR2 YYNGEE. Sorting used thawed, overnight-rested PBMC stained with anti-CD3, a viability dye and GMM-loaded CD1B tetramer. CD1B tetramers were loaded with Rhodococcus equi-derived C32 glucose monomycolate. Before cryopreservation, the sorted PBMC lost their CD14-expressing monocytes. This chain uses TRBV9 with TRBJ2-6; D uncertain. The receptor comes from an adult woman with latent tuberculosis. Sequencing input: CD1b-GMM tetramer-negative cells sorted from PBMCs. The CDR3: CASSPRTSWGANVLTF. DNA for the CDR3: TGTGCCAGCAGCCCCAGAACATCGTGGGGGGCCAACGTCCTGACTTTC.